This T cell receptor (beta chain) was identified during a study of T cell responses to AZD1222 COVID-19 vaccine. Study conclusions and caveats: Donor demographics were predominantly white British with a female majority; clonal diversity may be underestimated.

TCRdb keeps only in-frame clones here, not all; method: immunoSEQ multiplex PCR. The repertoire consists of roughly 160,000 clones, with 93% occurring once and the leading ten covering around 0.9%. On this clone itself: Its antigen is undetermined.

Germline-derived CDR1 and CDR2 are SEHNR and FQNEAQ (reference sequence). V shed 3 bases, J shed 0 bases, and the junction held 4 bases outside the gene matches. This CDR3 spans 16 amino acids. V usage is TRBV7-9 and J usage is TRBJ2-1; TRBD1 agrees at 8 bases. This sequence originates from an adult in good health. The sequenced sample was peripheral blood, obtained on day 0 of AZD1222 vaccination. The CDR3 nucleotides are TGTGCCAGCAGCTTCGGGACAGGAAACTCCTACAATGAGCAGTTCTTC. Its translation is CASSFGTGNSYNEQFF.